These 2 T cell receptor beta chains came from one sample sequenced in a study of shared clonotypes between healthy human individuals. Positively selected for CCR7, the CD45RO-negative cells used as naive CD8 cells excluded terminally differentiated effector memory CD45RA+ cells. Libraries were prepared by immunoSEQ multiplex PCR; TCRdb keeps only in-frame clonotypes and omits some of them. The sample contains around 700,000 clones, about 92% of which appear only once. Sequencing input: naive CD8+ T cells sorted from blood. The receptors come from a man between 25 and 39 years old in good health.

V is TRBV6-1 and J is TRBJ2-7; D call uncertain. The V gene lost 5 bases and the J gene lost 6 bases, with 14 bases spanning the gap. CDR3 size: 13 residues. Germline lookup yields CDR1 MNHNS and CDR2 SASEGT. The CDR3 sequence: CASSWEGSSEQYF. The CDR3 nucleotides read TGTGCCAGCAGTTGGGAAGGAAGTAGCGAGCAGTACTTC.

DNA for the CDR3: TGTGCCAGCACTAACAGGGAACCGGCGAACACCGGGGAGCTGTTTTTT. Residues: CASTNREPANTGELFF. The chain carries TRBV7-9 and TRBJ2-2; weak D call: TRBD1 (6 bases). Germline values: CDR1 SEHNR, CDR2 FQNEAQ (reference sequence). V lost 7 bases and J 0 bases, leaving 15 bases between the germline ends. The CDR3 covers 16 residues.